The entry below gives a single TCR beta chain sequence along with its context. Its antigen is unidentified. These data are taken from a study of cytomegalovirus exposure and HLA in healthy donors. Regarding the study as a whole: High sensitivity and specificity were reportedly achieved when the classifier diagnosed cytomegalovirus status.

V lost 1 base to trimming and J lost 0 bases, with 7 bases between them. Germline CDR1 SGHVS, CDR2 FQNEAQ. The CDR3 has 15 amino acids. The protocol was immunoSEQ multiplex PCR, while the TCRdb copy is restricted to in-frame clones and leaves out a portion. Seen here are around 130,000 clones, under 90% observed once, and the top ten hold over 3%. The receptor was isolated from a man younger than 45 in good health and CMV-seronegative. What was sequenced was PBMCs. The chain has TRBV7-8 and TRBJ2-1; D is undetermined. In nucleotides, the CDR3 is TGTGCCAGCAGCTTAGAACACAGCTCCTACAATGAGCAGTTCTTC. It yields the protein CASSLEHSSYNEQFF. The full variable domain, completed using reference TRBV7-8 and TRBJ2-1, is GAGVSQSPRYKVAKRGQDVALRCDPISGHVSLFWYQQALGQGPEFLTYFQNEAQLDKSGLPSDRFFAERPEGSVSTLKIQRTQQEDSAVYLCASSLEHSSYNEQFFGPGTRLTVL.